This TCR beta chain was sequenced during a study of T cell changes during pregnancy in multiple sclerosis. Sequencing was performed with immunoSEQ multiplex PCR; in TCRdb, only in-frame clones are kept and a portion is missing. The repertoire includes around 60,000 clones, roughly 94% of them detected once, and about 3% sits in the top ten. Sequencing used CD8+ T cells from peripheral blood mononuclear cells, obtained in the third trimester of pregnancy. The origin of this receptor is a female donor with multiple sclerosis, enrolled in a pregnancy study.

The CDR3 reads CASSQEVGSGDTQYF. Written as DNA, the CDR3 is TGTGCCAGCAGCCAAGAAGTGGGTAGCGGAGATACGCAGTATTTT. V usage is TRBV4-2 and J usage is TRBJ2-3; D perhaps matches TRBD2 (6 bases). The CDR3 loop spans 15 amino acids. Trimming stripped 0 bases from V and 5 bases from J, with 12 bases between. In germline, CDR1 is LGHNA, CDR2 YNFKEQ.